This T cell receptor beta chain was found in a study of T-cell memory formation after mild COVID-19. Regarding the study as a whole: Some SARS-CoV-2-responding clones were already detected in memory before infection.

TCRdb independently ran MiXCR on the 5' RACE reads; one entry per CDR3 protein. The table lists 350,000 to 400,000 distinct CDR3 sequences, more than 20% of them singletons, with 9.5% to 15% in the top ten. Trimming shortened V by 2 bases and J by 5 bases, and 9 bases separated the two germline ends. Germline V gives CDR1 SGHTA, CDR2 FQGNSA. This CDR3 region has 13 residues. Concerning this clonotype itself: The antigen remains undetermined.

This chain connects TRBV7-2 to TRBJ2-5; D gene ambiguous. The TCR comes from an adult woman who had mild COVID-19 (a few samples of this study predate the infection). Cell type and time point are not known. Sequencing input: PBMCs or a T cell subset sorted from them (not recorded which). The DNA for the CDR3 is TGTGCCAGCAGCTTAAACGGATTGGAGACCCAGTACTTC. This encodes CASSLNGLETQYF.